This TCR beta chain was found in a study of blood T cell repertoires in COVID-19. Study as a whole: Collection of acute and convalescent COVID-19 samples took place in the United States, Italy and Spain. The analysed material was cDNA or gDNA that came from T cells, B-cell-depleted T cells, or PBMCs.

The CDR3 covers 16 residues. The V gene lost 4 bases and the J gene lost 0 bases, with 11 bases spanning the gap. From germline, CDR1 is SGDLS and CDR2 YYNGEE. Authors' analysis steps: Estimation of nucleated cell counts relied on the amplification of reference gene primers. The protocol was immunoSEQ multiplex PCR, while the TCRdb copy is restricted to in-frame clones and leaves out a portion. V, J and clone size derive from that table, while D and trimming were established from the DNA sequence. This table has about 180,000 clones, approximately 85% appearing once. This TCR was recovered from a human donor with active or convalescent COVID-19. The donor label of this sample is uncertain. This sequence joins TRBV9 and TRBJ2-6; D is perhaps TRBD2 (5 bases). The sample consisted of peripheral blood. CDR3 nucleotide sequence: TGTGCCAGCAGCAACGGACTGTTCTCTGGGGCCAACGTCCTGACTTTC. This gives the protein CASSNGLFSGANVLTF.